Presented here are 21 T cell receptor beta chains from one specimen sequenced in a study of blood T cell repertoires in COVID-19. Clones were read by immunoSEQ multiplex PCR, and TCRdb kept only the in-frame ones, dropping some. The table shows roughly 300,000 clones, with under 90% occurring only once. Material: peripheral blood. These TCRs come from a woman in her fifties or sixties with active or convalescent COVID-19.

Written as DNA, the CDR3 is TGTGCCAGCCGGGAACAGGGGGAGGGTGAAAAACTGTTTTTT. It yields the protein CASREQGEGEKLFF. The chain recombines TRBV13 with TRBJ1-4, with TRBD1 matching 8 bases. The CDR3 has 14 amino acids. Germline V gene lookup returns CDR1 PRHDT and CDR2 FYEKMQ (reference sequence). V trimming: 8 bases; J trimming: 7 bases; junction bases outside the gene matches: 9.

The V gene is TRBV5-4, the J gene TRBJ1-5, with 8 positions matching TRBD1. There are 17 residues in the CDR3. The J segment lost 2 bases and the V segment lost 5 bases, leaving 12 bases of the junction unmatched. CDR1 and CDR2 from the germline V gene are SGHNT and YYREEE (reference sequence). CDR3 sequence (DNA): TGTGCCAGCAGTTACGGGACAGGACTCACTCGCAATCAGCCCCAGCATTTT. Translation: CASSYGTGLTRNQPQHF.

The sample holds a few counts of this clone. V gene TRBV24-1 combines with J gene TRBJ2-3; 7 bases match TRBD2. Germline values: CDR1 KGHDR, CDR2 SFDVKD. V lost 3 bases, J lost 2 bases, and 4 bases stayed unmatched. CDR3 length: 15 amino acids. The CDR3 loop reads CATSDPGGSTDTQYF. In DNA, the CDR3 is TGTGCCACCAGTGATCCGGGGGGATCCACAGATACGCAGTATTTT.

The rearrangement links TRBV19 to TRBJ2-1, with 8 positions matching TRBD1. V dropped 5 bases and J dropped 4; count of bases not matched to a gene: 10. CDR1 and CDR2 from the germline V gene are LNHDA and SQIVND (reference sequence). The CDR3 sequence is 16 residues long. CDR3 coding DNA: TGTGCCAGTAGTGCTACCGGGACAGGAATTTACAATGAGCAGTTCTTC. Encoded protein: CASSATGTGIYNEQFF.

DNA for the CDR3: TGTGCCAGCAGTTTCGACTCCCTGAACACTGAAGCTTTCTTT. Encoded protein: CASSFDSLNTEAFF. The chain joins TRBV27 to TRBJ1-1; D is unresolved. CDR3 length equals 14 residues. Germline loops: CDR1 MNHEY, CDR2 SMNVEV (reference sequence). V was trimmed by 3 bases and J by 0 bases, leaving 8 bases between them.

The J gene is TRBJ1-3, the V gene TRBV27; 8 bases map to TRBD1. The germline gives CDR1 MNHEY, CDR2 SMNVEV (reference sequence). The V gene end was trimmed by 6 bases and the J gene end by 0 bases; junction bases not matched to a gene: 4. The CDR3 totals 15 residues. The chain's CDR3 is CASRPRGLSGNTIYF. The CDR3 nucleotides read TGTGCCAGCAGACCCAGGGGGCTCTCTGGAAACACCATATATTTT.

CDR3 residues: CASFETNYGYTF. The CDR3 DNA follows: TGTGCCAGCTTCGAGACTAACTATGGCTACACCTTC. The chain uses TRBV9 and TRBJ1-2; D not resolved. Deletions cut 7 bases from V and 0 bases from J, with 7 bases between. This CDR3 comprises 12 residues. Germline CDR1 SGDLS, CDR2 YYNGEE. The full variable domain, completed using reference TRBV9 and TRBJ1-2, is DSGVTQTPKHLITATGQRVTLRCSPRSGDLSVYWYQQSLDQGLQFLIQYYNGEERAKGNILERFSAQQFPDLHSELNLSSLELGDSALYFCASFETNYGYTFGSGTRLTVV.

The V call is TRBV9, the J call TRBJ2-3, with 9 bases identical to TRBD2. V dropped 3 bases and J dropped 2; count of bases not matched to a gene: 4. Per the germline V gene, CDR1 is SGDLS and CDR2 is YYNGEE. This CDR3 is built from 15 residues. CDR3 region: CASSGAGGTTDTQYF. The CDR3 coding sequence is TGTGCCAGCAGCGGAGCGGGGGGAACCACAGATACGCAGTATTTT.

The chain joins TRBV15 to TRBJ1-1; 10 bases are a match to TRBD1. This CDR3 spans 14 amino acids. With V trimmed by 9 bases and J by 6 bases, 10 bases remained unmatched. The germline V gene has CDR1 LNHNV and CDR2 YYDKDF (reference sequence). The CDR3 protein is CATKLGQGEAEAFF. Written as DNA, the CDR3 is TGTGCCACTAAATTAGGACAGGGGGAGGCTGAAGCTTTCTTT.

This clone has only a few counts. In nucleotides, the CDR3 is TGTGCCAGCAGTCCCAGGGTCACCTACGAGCAGTACTTC. Its translation is CASSPRVTYEQYF. The rearrangement uses TRBV27 and TRBJ2-7, with D tentatively TRBD1 (5 bases). V was cut by 5 bases and J by 2 bases, with 10 bases left in between. The germline V gene encodes CDR1 MNHEY and CDR2 SMNVEV (reference sequence). CDR3 length equals 13 residues.

As concerns this clone: Because the CDR3's place on the DNA is in doubt, the DNA is left out and the CDR3 is given as listed by TCRdb. The rearrangement links TRBV19 to TRBJ1-1; the DNA was not used to check the table's D call, TRBD1. CDR1 and CDR2 from the germline V gene are LNHDA and SQIVND (reference sequence). The CDR3 region is 14 residues in length, termini included. CDR3 residues: CASSLDKANTEAFF.

Regarding this clone: Other DNA sequences in the same sample also yield this CDR3. The chain joins TRBV5-1 to TRBJ1-3; no reliable D call. Trimming left V 0 bases short and J 0 bases short, with 7 bases between. Germline V lookup: CDR1 SGHRS, CDR2 YFSETQ. This CDR3 has 15 residues. Here the CDR3 DNA reads TGCGCCAGCAGCTTGGACAGTCCCTCTGGAAACACCATATATTTT. As protein: CASSLDSPSGNTIYF.

A single count supports this clone. The chain joins TRBV7-3 to TRBJ2-3; 13 bases map to TRBD2. This CDR3 comprises 16 residues. Germline V CDR1 and CDR2: SGHTA, FQGTGA. Trimming cost V 5 bases and J 2 bases; bases outside gene matches: 4. CDR3 region: CASSRLAGGSTDTQYF. Written as DNA, the CDR3 is TGTGCCAGCAGCCGACTAGCGGGGGGCTCCACAGATACGCAGTATTTT.

The gene calls are TRBV29-1 and TRBJ2-7; TRBD1 agrees at 7 bases. CDR1 and CDR2 from the germline V gene are SQVTM and ANQGSEA. V lost 8 bases and J lost 4; bases outside the gene matches: 5. CDR3 length: 11 residues. CDR3 amino acids: CSLRQGYEQYF. CDR3 sequence (DNA): TGCAGCCTACGACAGGGATACGAGCAGTACTTC.

This chain's CDR3 is CASSGGRGETQYF. CDR3 bases: TGTGCCAGTAGTGGTGGCAGAGGAGAGACCCAGTACTTC. The rearrangement links TRBV19 to TRBJ2-5; D call uncertain. With 5 bases removed from V and 4 bases from J, the gap between germline ends came to 11 bases. Germline assignment: CDR1 LNHDA and CDR2 SQIVND (reference sequence). The CDR3 runs 13 residues.

The genes are TRBV9 and TRBJ1-3, with a weak D call TRBD1 (5 bases). The V gene's germline CDR1 is SGDLS and CDR2 YYNGEE. V was pared by 7 bases and J by 4 bases, with 21 bases between. The length of the CDR3 is 16 residues. CDR3: CASGPWGGKGGNTIYF. DNA of the CDR3: TGTGCCAGCGGACCCTGGGGGGGGAAGGGAGGAAACACCATATATTTT.

The chain carries TRBV19 and TRBJ1-2; maybe TRBD1 (5 bases). Germline CDR1 is LNHDA and CDR2 is SQIVND (reference sequence). This CDR3 is built from 15 residues. Trimming stripped 7 bases from V and 3 bases from J, with 18 bases between. The CDR3, as DNA: TGTGCCAGTACCAACCGGAGGAGGGACGACTATGGCTACACCTTC. It encodes CASTNRRRDDYGYTF.

The rearrangement uses TRBV7-3 and TRBJ2-4; D is unclear. Germline CDR1 SGHTA, CDR2 FQGTGA. This CDR3 spans 13 amino acids. V lost 2 bases, J lost 15 bases, and 17 bases lay in between. This CDR3 is CASSLDRETPVYF. The CDR3, as DNA: TGTGCCAGCAGCTTAGATAGAGAGACTCCAGTGTACTTC.

The CDR3 loop reads CSVAQVLYEQFF. In DNA, the CDR3 is TGCAGCGTTGCACAGGTTTTATACGAGCAGTTCTTC. The chain links TRBV29-1 to TRBJ2-1; possibly TRBD1 for D (5 bases). Trimming left V 4 bases short and J 10 bases short, with 14 bases between. Looked up from germline, CDR1 is SQVTM and CDR2 is ANQGSEA. This CDR3 comprises 12 residues.

This clone was seen once. This chain joins TRBV12-5 and TRBJ2-7, with TRBD1 identical over 7 bases. V was pared by 7 bases and J by 5 bases, with 8 bases of the junction left unmatched. The CDR3 is made up of 13 amino acids. From germline, CDR1 is LGHNT and CDR2 FRNRAP. CDR3 region: CASVRTGDHEQYF. The CDR3 DNA is TGTGCTAGTGTCAGGACAGGTGACCACGAGCAGTACTTC.

This sequence joins TRBV27 and TRBJ2-3, with 10 bases fitting TRBD2. The CDR3 spans 15 residues. Trimming cost V 5 bases and J 2 bases; bases outside gene matches: 4. Germline values: CDR1 MNHEY, CDR2 SMNVEV (reference sequence). The CDR3 protein is CASSTLAGPTDTQYF. The CDR3, as DNA: TGTGCCAGCAGTACACTAGCGGGGCCCACAGATACGCAGTATTTT.